This record covers a single TCR beta chain. Clinical histories supplied by participants themselves formed the basis of cohort assignment. The data derive from a study of blood T cell repertoires in COVID-19. Study context: Samples taken during acute and convalescent COVID-19 were collected in the United States, Italy and Spain.

Per the original data handling: The authors estimated nucleated cell counts from reference gene primer amplification. Sequencing was performed with immunoSEQ multiplex PCR; in TCRdb, only in-frame clones are kept and a portion is missing. The DNA was the basis for D and trimming; V, J and clone size are from that table. The sample includes approximately 490,000 clones, around 90% of them seen just once. CDR1 MNHEY and CDR2 SVGAGI come from the germline V gene. This CDR3 region has 14 residues. V was clipped by 5 bases and J by 4 bases; unmatched bases: 5. The chain is built from TRBV6-5 and TRBJ1-2; 9 bases map to TRBD1. The sample taken for sequencing was PBMCs or T cells enriched from blood (not recorded which). The receptor comes from a woman aged 18-29 years who had recovered from COVID-19. Here the CDR3 reads CASSPGQGSYGYTF. CDR3 bases: TGTGCCAGCAGTCCCGGACAGGGGAGCTATGGCTACACCTTC.